This T cell receptor (beta chain) was obtained from a study of early T cells in non-severe SARS-CoV-2 infection. Whole-study context: With bulk RNA from unsorted whole blood as input, sequencing yielded unpaired chains. Whole-study results and caveats: Database matching using VDJdb favored anti-spike CD8 responses, with private and CD4 specificities left missing.

Each cDNA molecule carried a unique molecular identifier. TCRdb reprocessed the 5' RACE reads with MiXCR, giving one entry per CDR3 protein. The repertoire holds 55,000 or so distinct CDR3 sequences, with 11% as singletons. Comments on this clonotype: The antigen remains unidentified.

CDR3 length: 16 residues. Looked up from germline, CDR1 is PRHDT and CDR2 is FYEKMQ (reference sequence). Trimming took off 5 bases at V and 0 bases at J, with 13 bases between the two ends. The sample taken for sequencing was whole blood. This receptor was obtained from an adult who was a healthcare worker with PCR-confirmed SARS-CoV-2 infection or an uninfected control (not recorded which). This chain uses TRBV13 with TRBJ1-4, with D tentatively TRBD1 (6 bases). CDR3 residues: CASSTGQLTTNEKLFF. In DNA, the CDR3 is TGTGCCAGCAGCACTGGACAGTTAACAACTAATGAAAAACTGTTTTTT.